A single sample gave rise to the 25 T cell receptor beta chains below, sequenced in a study of shared clonotypes between healthy human individuals. The method was immunoSEQ multiplex PCR; TCRdb's version includes in-frame clones alone and lacks a portion of them. The table records fewer than 600,000 clones, 70% to 80% of them present only once. The material sequenced was PBMCs. These receptors originate from a woman between 35 and 50 years old in good health. Some clones in this sample may be carry-over from other donors' samples.

This chain uses TRBV19 with TRBJ1-1, with a possible D match to TRBD1 (5 bases). The V gene lost 4 bases and the J gene lost 3 bases, with 15 bases spanning the gap. CDR1 is LNHDA, CDR2 SQIVND, per germline (reference sequence). The CDR3 extends over 15 amino acids. CDR3 coding DNA: TGTGCCAGTAGTAGTGGGCAGGGACGGGACACTGAAGCTTTCTTT. It is translated as CASSSGQGRDTEAFF.

The rearrangement links TRBV5-4 to TRBJ2-3; D possibly uses TRBD1 or TRBD2 (6 bases each). This CDR3 is built from 16 residues. Trimming stripped 4 bases from V and 2 bases from J, with 17 bases between. The germline gives CDR1 SGHNT, CDR2 YYREEE (reference sequence). In nucleotides, the CDR3 is TGTGCCAGCAGCCGGGAGATCACAGGGTTCACAGATACGCAGTATTTT. It is translated as CASSREITGFTDTQYF.

This chain connects TRBV7-3 to TRBJ2-2; 9 nucleotides line up with TRBD1. Germline V gene lookup returns CDR1 SGHTA and CDR2 FQGTGA. J gave up 5 bases and V 5 bases, and 3 bases lay outside the gene matches. This CDR3 contains 14 residues. The CDR3 DNA follows: TGTGCCAGCAGCCTCGGGACAGGGACCGGGGAGCTGTTTTTT. Its translation is CASSLGTGTGELFF.

This clone was picked up one time. The genes are TRBV6-1 and TRBJ2-2, with D uncertain. The CDR3 runs to 12 residues. V lost 7 bases and J lost 5, with 8 bases in between. Per germline, CDR1 MNHNS and CDR2 SASEGT. CDR3 region: CASNGFTGELFF. The CDR3 DNA is TGTGCCAGCAACGGGTTTACCGGGGAGCTGTTTTTT.

The chain couples TRBV11-3 to TRBJ1-1, with 9 bases aligning to TRBD1. The CDR3 has 16 residues. V was pared by 5 bases and J by 1 base, with 8 bases of the junction left unmatched. The V gene's germline CDR1 is SGHNT and CDR2 YENEEA. The CDR3 DNA is TGTGCCAGCAGCCACCGACAGGGGGTTGGGAACACTGAAGCTTTCTTT. This gives the protein CASSHRQGVGNTEAFF.

This chain uses TRBV19 with TRBJ2-1, with 9 nucleotides matching TRBD1. V gave up 5 bases and J gave up 0 bases; unmatched junction bases: 2. Per germline, CDR1 LNHDA and CDR2 SQIVND (reference sequence). The CDR3 has 15 amino acids. Written as DNA, the CDR3 is TGTGCCAGTAGTGGGGGACAGGGCTCCTACAATGAGCAGTTCTTC. It specifies CASSGGQGSYNEQFF.

Comments on this clone: This clone may be a read error of a much larger clone one base away. Here the CDR3 omits its conserved ending phenylalanine or tryptophan, so a read error is the likely source. V and J are TRBV4-1 and TRBJ2-7; 7 bases align to TRBD1. Germline V gives CDR1 MGHRA, CDR2 YSYEKL. The CDR3 has 15 residues. V trimming: 0 bases; J trimming: 3 bases; junction bases outside the gene matches: 5. The CDR3 DNA is TGCGCCAGCAGCCAAGATTACAGGGGTCTCTACGAGCAGTACCTC. Its translation: CASSQDYRGLYEQYL.

Regarding this clone: Since a far larger clone is one base different, this is likely a read error. The chain employs TRBV7-9 and TRBJ2-7; 12 bases fit TRBD2. In germline, CDR1 is SEHNR, CDR2 FQNEAQ (reference sequence). The CDR3 is made up of 13 amino acids. CDR3 protein: CASSELAGGEQHF. The CDR3, as DNA: TGTGCCAGCAGCGAACTAGCGGGAGGCGAGCAGCACTTC.

This clone was counted between two and nine times. The V and J genes are TRBV6-5 and TRBJ2-7, with TRBD2 matching over 8 bases. The junction had 6 bases not matched to a gene; V was cut back by 7 bases and J by 4 bases. The CDR3 runs to 13 residues. CDR1 and CDR2 from the germline V gene are MNHEY and SVGAGI. The CDR3 sequence is CASNRAGAYEQYF. CDR3 DNA sequence: TGTGCCAGCAACCGAGCGGGAGCGTACGAGCAGTACTTC.

The V gene is TRBV7-9, the J gene TRBJ2-3; tentatively, D is TRBD2 (6 bases). CDR3 length: 14 amino acids. Germline V gene lookup returns CDR1 SEHNR and CDR2 FQNEAQ (reference sequence). V was clipped by 5 bases and J by 3 bases, with 12 bases between them. For the CDR3, the DNA is TGTGCCAGCAGCATAGAGGGAGGAACAGATACGCAGTATTTT. Encoded protein: CASSIEGGTDTQYF.

Comment on this clone: Different DNA sequences within this sample yield the same CDR3. CDR3 in amino acids: CASSPTGQGGGYTF. CDR3 nucleotides: TGTGCCAGCAGCCCCACCGGACAGGGGGGTGGCTACACCTTC. The chain is built from TRBV11-2 and TRBJ1-2; 10 positions match TRBD1. The CDR3 sequence is 14 residues long. CDR1 is SGHAT, CDR2 FQNNGV, per germline. After removal of 5 bases from V and 7 bases from J, the junction contained 7 bases not matched to a gene.

The table lists this clone with a count of one. V and J are TRBV28 and TRBJ1-5; 8 nucleotides align to TRBD1. CDR3 length: 14 residues. Germline lookup yields CDR1 MDHEN and CDR2 SYDVKM. J lost 8 bases, V lost 0 bases, and 3 bases had no gene match. DNA of the CDR3: TGTGCCAGCAGTTTATGGCAGGGGGCAGAGCCCCAGCATTTT. It translates to CASSLWQGAEPQHF. Complete variable domain (other parts from reference TRBV28 and TRBJ1-5): DVKVTQSSRYLVKRTGEKVFLECVQDMDHENMFWYRQDPGLGLRLIYFSYDVKMKEKGDIPEGYSVSREKKERFSLILESASTNQTSMYLCASSLWQGAEPQHFGDGTRLSIL.

A remark on this clone: This may stem from a read error, because a much larger clone lies one nucleotide away. This chain links TRBV7-9 with TRBJ2-3; D is perhaps TRBD1 or TRBD2 (6 bases each). The length of the CDR3 is 15 residues. The V gene lost 6 bases and the J gene lost 5 bases, with 18 bases spanning the gap. Germline loops: CDR1 SEHNR, CDR2 FQNEAQ (reference sequence). The CDR3 spells CASRGGSTAVDTQYF. The CDR3, as DNA: TGTGCCAGCAGGGGGGGCTCAACGGCCGTAGATACGCAGTATTTT.

CDR3 loop: CASSRDPKGEQYF. The CDR3 nucleotides are TGCGCCAGCAGCCGGGACCCGAAGGGCGAGCAGTACTTC. The J gene is TRBJ2-7, the V gene TRBV5-1, with D tentatively TRBD1 or TRBD2 (5 bases each). Germline values: CDR1 SGHRS, CDR2 YFSETQ. The CDR3 spans 13 residues. V shed 4 bases and J shed 6 bases, with 14 bases lying between them.

This chain links TRBV6-1 with TRBJ2-7, with D perhaps TRBD1 (6 bases). Per the germline V gene, CDR1 is MNHNS and CDR2 is SASEGT. Trimming removed 3 bases at V and 6 bases at J, with 18 bases between. The CDR3 spans 15 residues. CDR3 in amino acids: CASSEGTSGSSEQYF. The CDR3 nucleotides read TGTGCCAGCAGTGAGGGGACATCAGGGTCAAGCGAGCAGTACTTC.

This chain links TRBV29-1 with TRBJ2-1; the match to TRBD2 covers 9 bases. The trim removed 7 bases at V and 6 bases at J, leaving 13 bases unmatched. Per germline, CDR1 SQVTM and CDR2 ANQGSEA. This CDR3 comprises 15 residues. DNA for the CDR3: TGCAGCGCCCGATCCGGGACTAGCTCCGTCAATGAGCAGTTCTTC. It specifies CSARSGTSSVNEQFF.

Concerning this clone itself: The likely explanation is a read error, given a far larger clone one base away. Other nucleotide sequences in the sample specify the same CDR3. The J gene is TRBJ2-1, the V gene TRBV9; 7 bases fit TRBD2. The CDR3 runs 13 residues. The germline gives CDR1 SGDLS, CDR2 YYNGEE. Losses at the gene ends were 0 bases for V and 10 bases for J; bases not matched to a gene: 4. The CDR3 DNA sequence: TGTGCCAGCAGCGTAGTAGGAGCGGGGGAGCAGTTCTTC. Translated, it gives CASSVVGAGEQFF.

This chain joins TRBV19 and TRBJ1-1, with 10 bases matching TRBD1. V lost 5 bases to trimming and J lost 7 bases; unmatched junction nucleotides: 4. This CDR3 contains 13 residues. Germline V lookup: CDR1 LNHDA, CDR2 SQIVND (reference sequence). The CDR3 coding sequence is TGTGCCAGTAGTTCGACAGGGGGCGGTGAAGCTTTCTTT. Translating gives CASSSTGGGEAFF.

The V call is TRBV25-1, the J call TRBJ2-1; tentatively, D is TRBD2 (6 bases). Germline lookup yields CDR1 MGHDK and CDR2 SYGVNS. This CDR3 has 11 amino acids. Trimming shortened V by 4 bases and J by 11 bases, and 9 bases separated the two germline ends. CDR3 sequence (DNA): TGTGCCAGCAGTGCCGCGGGGAAGCAGTTCTTC. Translated: CASSAAGKQFF.

J is TRBJ2-6 and V is TRBV7-2; no clear D. The V end lost 11 bases, the J end lost 3 bases, and 11 bases lay between the germline ends. The length of the CDR3 is 13 residues. Germline V CDR1 and CDR2: SGHTA, FQGNSA. CDR3 in DNA: TGTGCCGGGGAAACTTTTGGGGCCAACGTCCTGACTTTC. Translated, it gives CAGETFGANVLTF.

This chain connects TRBV19 to TRBJ1-5; TRBD1 agrees at 7 bases. Germline values: CDR1 LNHDA, CDR2 SQIVND (reference sequence). This CDR3 contains 14 residues. Germline trimming cut 1 base from V and 4 bases from J; bases unmatched to any gene: 1. CDR3 protein: CASSIGQGNQPQHF. DNA of the CDR3: TGTGCCAGTAGTATAGGACAGGGAAATCAGCCCCAGCATTTT.

The chain joins TRBV18 to TRBJ2-6; D might be TRBD2 (5 bases). Trimming removed 2 bases at V and 3 bases at J, with 20 bases between. The CDR3 runs to 19 residues. In germline, CDR1 is KGHSH, CDR2 LQKENI. This CDR3 reads CASSPFGLGGGRGANVLTF. The CDR3 DNA reads as TGTGCCAGCTCACCATTTGGTCTAGGCGGAGGCCGTGGGGCCAACGTCCTGACTTTC.

This clone was observed at least ten times. Other nucleotide sequences from this sample produce the same CDR3. The chain carries TRBV5-4 and TRBJ2-1, with 10 positions matching TRBD2. Trimming cost V 5 bases and J 9 bases; bases outside gene matches: 8. The CDR3 loop spans 14 amino acids. In germline, CDR1 is SGHNT, CDR2 YYREEE (reference sequence). DNA for the CDR3: TGTGCCAGCAGTTATAGCGGGAGGATCGTTGAGCAGTTCTTC. Translated: CASSYSGRIVEQFF.

Notes on this clone: The sample has other DNA sequences that encode this CDR3 too. This rearrangement joins TRBV28 to TRBJ1-2, with no clear D. CDR1 is MDHEN and CDR2 is SYDVKM in the germline V gene. This CDR3 has 12 residues. Trimming cost V 5 bases and J 5 bases, with 9 bases left between them. The CDR3: CASSPGGYGYTF. The CDR3 DNA reads TGTGCCAGCAGTCCAGGAGGGTATGGCTACACCTTC.

The rearrangement joins TRBV5-4 to TRBJ2-7, with D maybe TRBD2 (5 bases). CDR1 and CDR2 (germline): SGHNT, YYREEE (reference sequence). This CDR3 is built from 14 residues. The V end lost 4 bases, the J end lost 3 bases, and 14 bases lay between the germline ends. The CDR3 coding sequence is TGTGCCAGCAGCGACCGGAGGACTGACTACGAGCAGTACTTC. Translating gives CASSDRRTDYEQYF.